What follows describes a single T cell receptor beta chain. This sample stems from a study of blood T cell repertoires in COVID-19. Sequenced by immunoSEQ multiplex PCR; TCRdb stores in-frame clones only, minus some. In the table there are fewer than 400,000 clones, 90% to 95% of which are singletons. The cohort comprised adults aged 18 to 89 years residing in 20 to 30 US areas. Exposed volunteers were people who met a COVID-19 case within 2 weeks before study entry. Sequencing input: PBMCs or T cells enriched from blood (not recorded which). The source is a woman aged 25-40 years who had been exposed to COVID-19.

This chain's CDR3 is CASRPGQGYSPLHF. In DNA form, the CDR3 reads TGTGCCAGCAGGCCGGGACAGGGGTACTCACCCCTCCACTTT. This rearrangement joins TRBV5-4 to TRBJ1-6, with TRBD1 matching over 10 bases. The CDR3 sequence is 14 residues long. Germline assignment: CDR1 SGHNT and CDR2 YYREEE (reference sequence). Trimming took 5 bases from V and 10 from J; bases not matched to a gene: 6.